Listed below are T cell receptor beta chains from one sample, sequenced in a study of blood T cell repertoires in COVID-19. Profiled with immunoSEQ multiplex PCR; TCRdb holds only in-frame clones, not every one. Of about 240,000 clones in the sample, around 89% are singletons; the top ten hold approximately 3.7%. The sequencing sample was made of PBMCs or T cells enriched from blood (not recorded which). The receptor set was obtained from a young woman who had recovered from COVID-19. Both conserved end residues are part of each CDR3. A D gene is named only where the DNA matches it firmly. A clone size is listed for some rows: how often the clone was seen (once, few, many), or a class if it is expanded.

-,TRBJ2-7,-,TRBV12-3/TRBV12-4,TGTGCCAGCCAATTAGGGGCTGCCAACGAGCAGTACTTC,CASQLGAANEQYF
-,TRBJ1-1,-,TRBV10-3,TGTGCCATCAGTGAGTCCAGGACTGAAGCTTTCTTT,CAISESRTEAFF
-,TRBJ2-1,TRBD2,TRBV7-9,TGTGCCAGCAGCTCCCTAACTCGCGGGAGTGTCTCCTTCCTCAATGAGCAGTTCTTC,CASSSLTRGSVSFLNEQFF
-,TRBJ1-5,-,TRBV18,TGTGCCAGCTCCCTCCTTGACAGGTATAGCAATCAGCCCCAGCATTTT,CASSLLDRYSNQPQHF
-,TRBJ2-1,-,TRBV28,TGTGCCGCGGGGAGCTACAATGAGCAGTTCTTC,CAAGSYNEQFF
many,TRBJ2-1,TRBD2,TRBV7-3,TGTGCCAGCAGCTTGGGCGGGGGCTACAATGAGCAGTTCTTC,CASSLGGGYNEQFF
-,TRBJ1-2,-,TRBV3-1/TRBV3-2,TGTGCCAGCAGCCAAGGGAAGGGGGGGAGTGACTATGGCTACACCTTC,CASSQGKGGSDYGYTF
-,TRBJ2-1,TRBD2,TRBV6-2/TRBV6-3,TGTGCCAGCAGTTGGACTAGCGGGAGACTGAACAATGAGCAGTTCTTC,CASSWTSGRLNNEQFF
-,TRBJ1-1,-,TRBV5-1,TGCGCCAGCAGCCAACAGGGAAAGGGCACTGAAGCTTTCTTT,CASSQQGKGTEAFF
-,TRBJ2-3,TRBD2,TRBV5-1,TGCGCCAGCATTAGTGCGGGGGGAGATACGCAGTATTTT,CASISAGGDTQYF
-,TRBJ1-1,-,TRBV3-1/TRBV3-2,TGTGCCAGCAGCCAAGGAGGGCTCACTGAAGCTTTCTTT,CASSQGGLTEAFF
-,TRBJ1-1,-,TRBV11-2,TGTGCCAGCAGCTTAACAGAGAACACTGAAGCTTTCTTT,CASSLTENTEAFF
-,TRBJ2-5,TRBD2,TRBV7-3,TGTGCCAGCAGCTCGGGGACTAGCGGGAGTTGGAAGACCCAGTACTTC,CASSSGTSGSWKTQYF
-,TRBJ2-3,TRBD2,TRBV18,TGTGCCAGCTCACCACCTACCCTAGCGGGAGGGCTGCGGTCAAATACGCAGTATTTT,CASSPPTLAGGLRSNTQYF
-,TRBJ2-1,TRBD2,TRBV5-4,TGTGCCAGCAGCTTGCCTAGCGGGAGGAATGAGCAGTTCTTC,CASSLPSGRNEQFF
-,TRBJ1-2,-,TRBV11-2,TGTGCCAGCAGCTCCCTCGTGAAGCACAACTATGGCTACACCTTC,CASSSLVKHNYGYTF
-,TRBJ2-1,TRBD2,TRBV28,TGTGCCAGCACTGGGACTAGCGGGGCTAGTTTGGTCTTC,CASTGTSGASLVF
-,TRBJ2-1,TRBD2,TRBV3-1/TRBV3-2,TGTGCCAGCAGCCAAGGGCTAGCGGTAAGAAGCAATGAGCAGTTCTTC,CASSQGLAVRSNEQFF
-,TRBJ1-6,TRBD1,TRBV25-1,TGTGCCAGCAGTGAATTCGACGGGACAGGGATTAATTCACCCCTCCACTTT,CASSEFDGTGINSPLHF
-,TRBJ2-7,-,TRBV30,TGTGCCTGGATTTTGGCAGGGACCTACGAGCAGTACTTC,CAWILAGTYEQYF
-,TRBJ1-2,TRBD1,TRBV6-4,TGTGCCAGCAGCCGCTGGGGGGACAGGGTACGGGGCTACACCTTC,CASSRWGDRVRGYTF
-,TRBJ1-3,-,TRBV28,TGTGCCAGCAGTCCCCCGGGGGTTACTGGAAACACCATATATTTT,CASSPPGVTGNTIYF
-,TRBJ2-7,TRBD2,TRBV3-1/TRBV3-2,TGTGCCAGCAGCCCTTTTACTAGCGGAAACTCCTACGAGCAGTACTTC,CASSPFTSGNSYEQYF
-,TRBJ2-3,-,TRBV15,TGTGCCACCAGCAGAGATAAGGCGGCAGATACGCAGTATTTT,CATSRDKAADTQYF
-,TRBJ2-3,TRBD1,TRBV29-1,TGCAGCGTTACCCCCGACAGGGCTCCGGCAGATACGCAGTATTTT,CSVTPDRAPADTQYF
-,TRBJ1-2,TRBD1,TRBV29-1,TGCAGCGCCTCCCCCGACAGGGTCGGTAACTATGGCTACACCTTC,CSASPDRVGNYGYTF
-,TRBJ2-3,TRBD2,TRBV19,TGTGCCAGTAGTACAGGACTAGCAGAAGGGAGGCGGGCGGATACGCAGTATTTT,CASSTGLAEGRRADTQYF
once,TRBJ1-2,-,TRBV5-4,TGTGCCAGCAGCTCTGGTGGAGAATATGGCTACACCTTC,CASSSGGEYGYTF
-,TRBJ1-2,-,TRBV30,TGTGCCTGGAGCCCCGGGGGCTATGGCTACACCTTC,CAWSPGGYGYTF
once,TRBJ2-5,TRBD2,TRBV27,TGTGCCAGCAGTTTATCTAGACTAGCCCAAGAGACCCAGTACTTC,CASSLSRLAQETQYF
-,TRBJ1-1,-,TRBV3-1/TRBV3-2,TGTGCCAGCAGCACACGAACAGTCGGCACTGAAGCTTTCTTT,CASSTRTVGTEAFF
-,TRBJ1-1,TRBD1,TRBV11-2,TGTGCCAGCAGCTTAGAGGGGACAGGAGCAACTGAAGCTTTCTTT,CASSLEGTGATEAFF
few,TRBJ2-1,-,TRBV2,TGTGCCAGCGGCTTGGGGCTTGAGCAGTTCTTC,CASGLGLEQFF
-,TRBJ2-1,-,TRBV24-1,TGTGCCACCAGTGATGATGGTCGGAGGTCCTCCTACAATGAGCAGTTCTTC,CATSDDGRRSSYNEQFF
few,TRBJ1-1,-,TRBV6-2/TRBV6-3,TGTGCCAGCAGTTACGGTTCGCGGCATGAAGCTTTCTTT,CASSYGSRHEAFF
-,TRBJ2-7,-,TRBV6-2/TRBV6-3,TGTGCCAGCAGTTACAAGCTCTACGAGCAGTACTTC,CASSYKLYEQYF
once,TRBJ2-7,TRBD1,TRBV28,TGTGCCAGCCGACAGGGGGCGCGCTACGAGCAGTACTTC,CASRQGARYEQYF
-,TRBJ1-1,-,TRBV11-1,TGTGCCAGCAGCGCAGACAGTTACACTGAAGCTTTCTTT,CASSADSYTEAFF
-,TRBJ1-6,-,TRBV4-1,TGCGCCAGCAGCCAAGGCGGGCACAGGGCTTTCAATTCACCCCTCCACTTT,CASSQGGHRAFNSPLHF
once,TRBJ2-3,TRBD2,TRBV6-1,TGTGCCAGCAGTGAAAACGGACTAGCGGGAGTGGGCACAGATACGCAGTATTTT,CASSENGLAGVGTDTQYF
few,TRBJ2-7,TRBD2,TRBV2,TGTGCCAGCAGCGACGAAGGACTAGCGGGAGTGGGCTACGAGCAGTACTTC,CASSDEGLAGVGYEQYF
-,TRBJ2-4,TRBD2,TRBV5-1,TGCGCCAGCAGCTCCGGGGGGGCGAGAAACATTCAGTACTTC,CASSSGGARNIQYF
-,TRBJ1-2,-,TRBV28,TGTGCCAGCAGTAACAGCGGCTATGGCTACACCTTC,CASSNSGYGYTF
-,TRBJ1-1,TRBD1,TRBV19,TGTGCCAGTAGCCCGACAGGGGAGGGAACTGAAGCTTTCTTT,CASSPTGEGTEAFF
-,TRBJ2-2,-,TRBV3-1/TRBV3-2,TGTGCCAGCAGCCCATATCGTAGCCCCGGGGAGCTGTTTTTT,CASSPYRSPGELFF
-,TRBJ2-3,-,TRBV2,TGTGCCAGCAACCCCGTGTCTCGGGGTAGCACAGATACGCAGTATTTT,CASNPVSRGSTDTQYF
-,TRBJ1-1,TRBD1,TRBV7-3,TGTGCCAGCAGCTTACGGACAGGGAACACTGAAGCTTTCTTT,CASSLRTGNTEAFF
-,TRBJ2-7,TRBD1,TRBV5-1,TGCGCCAGCAGCTTGGCCCCGACAGGGGGCGACGAGCAGTACTTC,CASSLAPTGGDEQYF
-,TRBJ1-4,-,TRBV6-1,TGTGCCAGCAGTGATATCTCAACTAATGAAAAACTGTTTTTT,CASSDISTNEKLFF
once,TRBJ2-1,TRBD2,TRBV5-4,TGTGCCAGCAGCTTTGGAGCGGGAGGGCCTCGGAATGAGCAGTTCTTC,CASSFGAGGPRNEQFF
-,TRBJ2-7,-,TRBV5-5,TGTGCCAGCAGCTTGATCAGGGTCTCCTACGAGCAGTACTTC,CASSLIRVSYEQYF